Sequencing of this TCR beta chain was carried out in a study of technical replicates of blood from a handful of donors listed by TCRdb under 2017. About this clone: What this receptor recognizes is not known. Nothing much larger sits one base from this clone, and base qualities are not available.

V loses 4 bases at its end and J loses 6 bases; junction bases beyond the gene matches: 9. The germline V gene (reference sequence) specifies SEHNR as CDR1 and FQNEAQ as CDR2. The CDR3, from cysteine to phenylalanine, totals 14 residues. Just the 42-base CDR3 DNA is kept, in frame starting at base 1. Receptor libraries were prepared by the immunoSEQ multiplex PCR assay. In its TCRdb copy, this immuneACCESS table keeps in-frame sequences only and misses some clones. Where compared with another copy, unresolved V genes explain less than half of these, and the others have no known cause. Counted in this sample were 65,000 to 90,000 clones; approximately 94% of them appeared once. In total, the top ten clones hold under 0.5% of the sample.

This receptor chain uses TRBV7-9 and TRBJ2-7; TRBD1 fits 7 bases in the junction. This clonotype originated in a human donor in good health. The specimen sequenced was T cells isolated from PBMCs. The CDR3 loop reads CASSSNRGSVEQYF. Here is the DNA: TGTGCCAGCAGCTCCAACAGGGGTAGCGTCGAGCAGTACTTC. The CDR3, completed at both ends by the reference TRBV7-9 and TRBJ2-7 genes, gives the full variable domain DTGVSQNPRHKITKRGQNVTFRCDPISEHNRLYWYRQTLGQGPEFLTYFQNEAQLEKSRLLSDRFSAERPKGSFSTLEIQRTEQGDSAMYLCASSSNRGSVEQYFGPGTRLTVT.